Included here is one T cell receptor (beta chain) sequence, with context. This clone appeared a single time. No antigen is known for it. Base qualities are not recorded, but no much larger clone differs from it by a single base. This record belongs to a study of blood T cell repertoires in COVID-19 (dated by TCRdb to the early 2020s). About the investigation overall: Samples from collaborators originated in the United States, Italy and Spain and spanned both the acute and convalescent phases of COVID-19. The material from the prospective study consisted of cDNA or gDNA derived from T cells, B-cell-depleted T cells, or PBMCs. Subjects who had been exposed to COVID-19, were actively infected with it, or had recovered from it provided the deeply sampled blood TCRbeta repertoires that made up the dataset. A freely available public database, intended as a resource for researchers studying the immune response to SARS-CoV-2, is where the repertoires were released. Samples came from the ongoing ImmuneRACE study (first 160 participants) plus 1,254 subjects from 6 global collaborators. A de-identified subject ID, COVID-19 status, age in years and sex were almost always included in the sample metadata. Where available, HLA class I and class II types were taken from metadata supplied by the sample provider and were not determined by assay-based typing.

Broad study findings and their caveats: The quantity of clinical and demographic metadata differed by source and by participant and was supplied without curation.

TCRbeta CDR3 regions were amplified from genomic DNA by means of the immunoSEQ Assay, a bias-controlled multiplex PCR. Per the source publication's procedure: Nucleated cell counts per sample were estimated from amplification of reference gene primers within the assay. To quantify the absolute abundance of each unique TCRbeta CDR3 rearrangement, sequence reads were collapsed and filtered. Productive Simpson clonality was computed per sample as the square root of Simpson's diversity index over productive rearrangements. As stored in TCRdb, this immuneACCESS dataset retains in-frame rearrangements with V and J assigned. A fraction of the clones does not appear; measured against another copy, unresolved V genes explain less than half of the discrepancy, and the remainder lacks a known reason. The DNA was the basis for D and trimming; V, J and clone size are from that table. The sample table holds 85,000 to 90,000 clones, of which approximately 79% were seen once. The ten largest clones represent 11% of the sample.

V is clipped by 2 bases and J by 4 bases, and the sequence between their germline boundaries is 11 bases long. For CDR1 and CDR2, the germline V gene lists KGHSH and LQKENI. The CDR3, cysteine through phenylalanine, is 15 amino acids long. Only the CDR3 part of the read is kept: 45 bases, read in frame from the first base. Collaborating institutions collected whole blood in K2EDTA tubes following their own protocols. For TCRbeta analysis, collaborator samples were shipped as frozen whole blood, as isolated PBMCs, or as DNA extracted from either sample type. The sample consisted of peripheral blood. The TCR sequence derives from a man between 65 and 80 years old with acute or convalescent COVID-19. This chain joins TRBV18 to TRBJ2-2, and perhaps TRBD1 as D gene, on 6 matching bases. The CDR3 here reads CASSPEAGATGELFF. The DNA sequence is TGTGCCAGCTCACCAGAAGCAGGGGCCACCGGGGAGCTGTTTTTT.